A selection of T cell receptor beta chains follows, all from one sample in a study of regulatory T cells in long-lasting Graves disease. TCRdb analysed the multiplex PCR reads with MiXCR anew, one entry per CDR3 protein. The sample gives around 340,000 distinct CDR3 sequences, about 19% of which show up once; just under 30% is in the top ten. The sample in question was peripheral blood mononuclear cells (PBMCs), obtained when the disease was refractory, from a patient treated with antithyroid drugs. The receptors stem from a female donor with Graves disease. The conserved cysteine and the conserved F or W are not part of the CDR3 here. Fields, in order: V gene, clone size, J gene, CDR3 protein. Clone size is shown for a subset of rows, as once, few, many or a class of expanded clone.

>TRBV11-1|-|TRBJ2-2
ASNPRTGNTGELF
>TRBV4-1|few|TRBJ2-5
ASSQVPGLETQY
>TRBV30|once|TRBJ2-2
AWSGKRGGLGGELF
>TRBV11-2|-|TRBJ2-7
ASSIVPAGEQY
>TRBV13|few|TRBJ1-5
ASLWPGGNQPQH
>TRBV6-9|many|TRBJ1-6
ASSYRAGGMTNSPLH
>TRBV11-2|few|TRBJ2-1
ASSPGTSSSYEQF
>TRBV13|few|TRBJ2-3
ASNSGIDTQY
>TRBV3-1|many|TRBJ2-7
ASSQGLAGGSYEQY
>TRBV27|many|TRBJ2-7
ASSLTPDHYEQY
>TRBV2|many|TRBJ2-7
ASSDLFTPEQY
>TRBV29-1|few|TRBJ2-7
SVEDQRERSEQY
>TRBV12-3/TRBV12-4|many|TRBJ2-7
ASSLALQGEQY
>TRBV20-1|-|TRBJ1-6
SAREGQKLYNSPLH
>TRBV19|-|TRBJ1-3
ASSIVEGREEN
>TRBV15|many|TRBJ1-6
ATSTSPRGANSPLH
>TRBV9|-|TRBJ1-5
ASSVLDRGYLSNQPQH
>TRBV30|few|TRBJ1-6
AWSPGTYNSPLH
>TRBV6-2/TRBV6-3|-|TRBJ1-4
ASSYSNTGRPENEKLF
>TRBV19|few|TRBJ1-4
ASSIRGGGEKLF
>TRBV12-3/TRBV12-4|many|TRBJ1-5
ASSFVVDQPQH
>TRBV9|-|TRBJ2-5
ASSPTGGRARETQY
>TRBV25-1|few|TRBJ2-2
ASSFGAEPRHTGELF
>TRBV10-3|many|TRBJ2-5
AISTPTPGLAGGEETQY
>TRBV6-1|few|TRBJ2-7
ASNPQGNPYEQY
>TRBV10-3|-|TRBJ2-4
AISEGGQNIQY
>TRBV20-1|many|TRBJ2-5
SARNPNGKIQETQY
>TRBV5-1|-|TRBJ2-7
ASSLGGPTSYEQY
>TRBV27|few|TRBJ2-7
ASSGLDRGLAYEQY
>TRBV5-1|-|TRBJ2-7
ASSPSSVPSYEQY
>TRBV19|-|TRBJ1-2
ASSIDRKGTNYGYT
>TRBV27|-|TRBJ1-4
ASRPGQGKATNEKLF
>TRBV20-1|-|TRBJ1-5
SASRGRYNQPQH
>TRBV7-8|many|TRBJ1-2
ASSSRDPSYGYT
>TRBV20-1|-|TRBJ1-4
SARDGQPNEKLF
>TRBV29-1|few|TRBJ1-6
SVSRDSNSPLH
>TRBV7-3|many|TRBJ1-1
ASSLNRDTEAF
>TRBV6-2/TRBV6-3|few|TRBJ2-7
ASSALGRLSYEQY
>TRBV20-1|few|TRBJ1-2
SASPGQGRGYT
>TRBV9|few|TRBJ2-5
ASSSGWGGPYQETQY
>TRBV14|many|TRBJ1-2
ASSQQGGGYGYT
>TRBV20-1|many|TRBJ2-7
SARVVTGYEQY
>TRBV20-1|few|TRBJ2-6
SARGRTGANVLT
>TRBV12-3/TRBV12-4|-|TRBJ2-7
ASSYTGTAFAEQY
>TRBV7-2|-|TRBJ2-7
ASSRDRGVYEQY
>TRBV7-9|few|TRBJ2-2
ASSLALNYGRDYTGELF
>TRBV10-3|-|TRBJ1-5
AISESGGQPQH
>TRBV27|many|TRBJ2-7
ASSHHETTYEQY